This TCR beta chain is from a study of CD8+ T cells in alopecia areata. Study background: For 6 to 18 months, tofacitinib was taken, and 6 months off drug followed. Study-level findings and limits: Lesional scalp exceeded normal scalp in clonality, especially in alopecia totalis/universalis.

The sample's treatment: oral pan-JAK inhibitor, 5-10 mg twice daily. CDR3 length: 16 amino acids. Germline CDR1 GTSNPN, CDR2 SVGIG (reference sequence). Trimming left V 0 bases short and J 0 bases short, with 12 bases between. Reverse transcription of extracted RNA yielded cDNA, which provided the sequencing template. TCRdb keeps only in-frame clones here, not all; method: immunoSEQ multiplex PCR. Seen here are 150,000 to 250,000 clones, 55% to 70% observed once, and the top ten hold about 5.1%. Turning to this clone: Its antigen is not identified.

The chain is built from TRBV30 and TRBJ2-1; tentatively, D is TRBD1 (6 bases). Sequenced material: CD4+ T cells sorted from blood, taken at week 24, from a patient treated with tofacitinib. The source is a human donor with alopecia areata. This CDR3 reads CAWSVRRGSSYNEQFF. CDR3 in DNA: TGTGCCTGGAGTGTTCGTAGGGGGAGCTCCTACAATGAGCAGTTCTTC.